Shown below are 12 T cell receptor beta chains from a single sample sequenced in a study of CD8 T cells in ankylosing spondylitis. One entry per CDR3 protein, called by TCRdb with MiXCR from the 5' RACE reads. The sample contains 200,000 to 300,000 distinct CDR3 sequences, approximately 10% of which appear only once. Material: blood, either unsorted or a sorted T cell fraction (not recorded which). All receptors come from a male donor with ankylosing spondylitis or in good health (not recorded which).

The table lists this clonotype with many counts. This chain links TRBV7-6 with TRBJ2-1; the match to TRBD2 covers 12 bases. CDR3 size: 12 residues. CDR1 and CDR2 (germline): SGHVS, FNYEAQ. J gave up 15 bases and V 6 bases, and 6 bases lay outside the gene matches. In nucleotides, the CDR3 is TGTGCCAGCAGACTTCCTAGCGGGAGGGCGTTCTTC. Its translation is CASRLPSGRAFF.

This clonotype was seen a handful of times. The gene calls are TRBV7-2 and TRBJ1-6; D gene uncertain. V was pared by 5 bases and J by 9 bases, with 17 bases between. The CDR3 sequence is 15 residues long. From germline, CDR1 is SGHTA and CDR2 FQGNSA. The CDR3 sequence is CASSASSRGSSPLHF. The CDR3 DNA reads TGTGCCAGCAGCGCCAGCAGTCGTGGAAGTTCACCCCTCCACTTT.

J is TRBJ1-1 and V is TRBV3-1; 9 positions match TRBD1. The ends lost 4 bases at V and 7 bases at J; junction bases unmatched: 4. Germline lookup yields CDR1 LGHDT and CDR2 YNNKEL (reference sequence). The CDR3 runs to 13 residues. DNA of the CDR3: TGTGCCAGCAGCCCCACAGGGGGCTTTGAAGCTTTCTTT. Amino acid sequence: CASSPTGGFEAFF. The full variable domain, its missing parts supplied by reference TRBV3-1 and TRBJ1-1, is DTAVSQTPKYLVTQMGNDKSIKCEQNLGHDTMYWYKQDSKKFLKIMFSYNNKELIINETVPNRFSPKSPDKAHLNLHINSLELGDSAVYFCASSPTGGFEAFFGQGTRLTVV.

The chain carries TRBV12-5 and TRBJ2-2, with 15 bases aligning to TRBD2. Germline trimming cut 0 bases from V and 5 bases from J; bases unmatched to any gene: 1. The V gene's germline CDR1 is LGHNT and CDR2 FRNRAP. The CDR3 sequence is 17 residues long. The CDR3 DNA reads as TGTGCTAGTGGTTTGGTCGGGACTAGCGGGAGGACCGGGGAGCTGTTTTTT. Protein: CASGLVGTSGRTGELFF.

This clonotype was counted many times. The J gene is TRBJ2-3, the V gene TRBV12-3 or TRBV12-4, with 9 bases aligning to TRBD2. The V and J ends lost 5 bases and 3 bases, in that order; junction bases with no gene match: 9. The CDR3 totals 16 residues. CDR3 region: CASSRNSGSGTDTQYF. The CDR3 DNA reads TGTGCCAGCAGTCGCAATAGCGGGAGCGGAACAGATACGCAGTATTTT.

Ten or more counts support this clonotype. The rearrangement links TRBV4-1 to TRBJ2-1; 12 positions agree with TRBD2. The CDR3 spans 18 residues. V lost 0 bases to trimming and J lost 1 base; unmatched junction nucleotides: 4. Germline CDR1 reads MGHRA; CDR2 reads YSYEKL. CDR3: CASSQEMTSGSSYNEQFF. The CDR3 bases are TGCGCCAGCAGCCAAGAAATGACTAGCGGGAGTTCCTACAATGAGCAGTTCTTC.

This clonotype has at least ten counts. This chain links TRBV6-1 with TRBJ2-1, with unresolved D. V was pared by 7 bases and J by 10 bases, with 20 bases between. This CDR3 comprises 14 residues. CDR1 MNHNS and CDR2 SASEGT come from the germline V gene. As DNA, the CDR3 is TGTGCCAGCAAAGTTGCCCTTGTAAGGCGGGAGCAGTTCTTC. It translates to CASKVALVRREQFF.

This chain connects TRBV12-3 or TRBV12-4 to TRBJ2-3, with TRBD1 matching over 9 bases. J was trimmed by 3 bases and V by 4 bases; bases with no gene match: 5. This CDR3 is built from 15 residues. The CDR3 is CASSSTGGPTDTQYF. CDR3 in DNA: TGTGCCAGCAGTTCCACAGGGGGCCCTACAGATACGCAGTATTTT.

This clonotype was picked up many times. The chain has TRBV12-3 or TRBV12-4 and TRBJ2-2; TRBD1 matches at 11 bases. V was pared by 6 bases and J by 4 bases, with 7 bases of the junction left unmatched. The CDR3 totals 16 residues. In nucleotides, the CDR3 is TGTGCCAGCAGCCGAGGACAGGGGGCATTCACCGGGGAGCTGTTTTTT. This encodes CASSRGQGAFTGELFF.

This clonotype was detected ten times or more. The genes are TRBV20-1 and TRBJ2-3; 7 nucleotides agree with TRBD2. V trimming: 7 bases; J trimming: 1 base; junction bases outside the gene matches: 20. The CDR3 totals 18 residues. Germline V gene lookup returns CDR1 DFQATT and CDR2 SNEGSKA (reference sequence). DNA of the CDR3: TGCAGTGGGGCGCTGGGGACGCCTAGCGGTCGTGGCACAGATACGCAGTATTTT. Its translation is CSGALGTPSGRGTDTQYF.

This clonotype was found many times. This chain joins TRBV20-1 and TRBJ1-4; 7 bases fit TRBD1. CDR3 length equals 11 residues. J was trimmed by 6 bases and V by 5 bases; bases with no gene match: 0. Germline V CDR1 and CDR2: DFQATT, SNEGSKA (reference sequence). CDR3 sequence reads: CSADRDEKLFF. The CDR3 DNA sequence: TGCAGTGCTGACAGGGATGAAAAACTGTTTTTT.

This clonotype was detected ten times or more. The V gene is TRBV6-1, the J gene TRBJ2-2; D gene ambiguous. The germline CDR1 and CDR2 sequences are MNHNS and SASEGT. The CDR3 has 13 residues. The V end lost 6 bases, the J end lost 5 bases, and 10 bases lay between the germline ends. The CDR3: CASSPFGTGELFF. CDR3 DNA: TGTGCCAGCAGCCCGTTTGGGACCGGGGAGCTGTTTTTT.